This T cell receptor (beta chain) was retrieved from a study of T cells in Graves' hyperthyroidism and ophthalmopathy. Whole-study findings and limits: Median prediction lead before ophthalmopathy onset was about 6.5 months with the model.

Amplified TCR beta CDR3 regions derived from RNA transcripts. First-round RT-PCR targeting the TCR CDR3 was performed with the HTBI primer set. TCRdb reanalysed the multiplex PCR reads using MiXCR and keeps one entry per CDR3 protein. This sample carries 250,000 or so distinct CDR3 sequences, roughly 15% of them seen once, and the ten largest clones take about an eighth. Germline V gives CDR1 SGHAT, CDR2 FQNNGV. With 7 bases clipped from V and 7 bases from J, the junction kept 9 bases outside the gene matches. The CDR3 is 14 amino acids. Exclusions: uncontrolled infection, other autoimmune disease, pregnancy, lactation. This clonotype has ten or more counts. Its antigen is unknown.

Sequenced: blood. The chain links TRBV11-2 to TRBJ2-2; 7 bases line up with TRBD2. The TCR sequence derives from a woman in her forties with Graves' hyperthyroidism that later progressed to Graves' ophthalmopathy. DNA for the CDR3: TGTGCCAGCACCTTGAGCGGGAAGGGCGGGGAGCTGTTTTTT. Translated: CASTLSGKGGELFF.